The clone carrying this T cell receptor beta chain was detected once. The sample belongs to a study of shared T cell receptors in the human thymus. Germline CDR1 reads MDHEN; CDR2 reads SYDVKM. V was pared by 3 bases and J by 2 bases, with 8 bases of the junction left unmatched. The CDR3 loop spans 16 amino acids. Sequenced by immunoSEQ multiplex PCR; TCRdb stores in-frame clones only, minus some. Altogether roughly 700,000 clones are present, 88% being singletons, with the ten largest covering 0.008% to 0.011%. The same sample was also used in a study of human thymus T cells. This second study notes: Infants, healthy and Finnish, who were having corrective surgery for congenital heart defects served as donors. Resections removed during corrective heart surgery provided the thymus tissue used. Thymic and blood repertoires appeared to carry a bias in their V and J gene usage. A high degree of thymic repertoire overlap among unrelated individuals was reported in related research.

This TCR came from a boy younger than two with a congenital heart defect. The chain carries TRBV28 and TRBJ2-5; the match to TRBD2 covers 8 bases. The sequenced material came from thymocytes. CDR3 loop: CASSLGSGRNQETQYF. CDR3 bases: TGTGCCAGCAGTTTGGGAAGCGGGAGAAATCAAGAGACCCAGTACTTC.